Sequencing of this T cell receptor (beta chain) was carried out in a study of glioma-infiltrating T cells after dendritic cell vaccination. As for the study in general: Glioblastoma patients came from Phase I and II dendritic cell vaccination trials. Monocyte-derived dendritic cells, cultured seven days with IL-4 and GM-CSF, were pulsed with autologous tumor lysate.

Remarks on this clone: A junction end diverges from the germline sequence, so it may reflect a read error.

Input was approximately 2.1 ug genomic DNA, or all available if less. This table comes from immunoSEQ multiplex PCR, and its TCRdb copy is limited to in-frame clones, with some not included. The repertoire has 50,000 to 55,000 clones, over 75% of them found once; the top ten carry 5.3%. Time point defined: after dendritic cell vaccination, including at tumor progression/relapse. All glioblastoma patients lacked an isocitrate dehydrogenase mutation. The germline gives CDR1 SSHAT, CDR2 FNYEAQ (reference sequence). The CDR3 contains 19 residues. Sequencing used blood, obtained after dendritic cell vaccination. This TCR was recovered from a human donor with glioblastoma. The J gene is TRBJ2-5, the V gene TRBV7-7, with 9 bases matching TRBD1. CDR3 sequence reads: CASSLAPKSRDRDQETQYF. The CDR3 DNA is TGTGCTAGCAGCTTAGCGCCTAAGTCCCGGGACAGGGACCAAGAGACCCAGTACTTC.